The rows below give T cell receptor beta chains drawn from one sample of a study of siplizumab effects on memory and regulatory T cells. Data came from immunoSEQ multiplex PCR; TCRdb stores just in-frame clones and leaves some out. This repertoire shows roughly 100,000 clones, roughly 91% found once; its top ten account for approximately 0.3%. Input material: CD4+ T cells sorted from blood. These receptors were collected from a human donor in good health. Both conserved end residues are part of each CDR3. D genes are given only for firm matches. Rows may omit the clone size; those that give it use once, few, many or a size class.

CDR3 length	V gene	clone size	J gene	D gene	CDR3 protein	CDR3 DNA
15	TRBV10-3	-	TRBJ1-2	TRBD1	CAISDLGQGGYGYTF	TGTGCCATCAGTGATTTAGGACAGGGGGGTTATGGCTACACCTTC
12	TRBV10-3	-	TRBJ1-2	-	CAITPGDYGYTF	TGTGCCATCACCCCAGGGGACTATGGCTACACCTTC
16	TRBV6-1	-	TRBJ2-7	TRBD2	CASSARRTSVPYEQYF	TGTGCCAGCAGTGCACGAAGGACTAGCGTTCCCTACGAGCAGTACTTC
13	TRBV29-1	-	TRBJ1-2	TRBD1	CSVGDRGPYGYTF	TGCAGCGTTGGGGACAGGGGGCCCTATGGCTACACCTTC
13	TRBV7-2	-	TRBJ2-7	-	CASSLAAGYEQYF	TGTGCCAGCAGCTTAGCAGCGGGCTACGAGCAGTACTTC
12	TRBV5-3	-	TRBJ2-3	-	CARSPYTDTQYF	TGTGCCAGAAGCCCGTACACAGATACGCAGTATTTT
12	TRBV5-8	once	TRBJ2-5	-	CASSLQGETQYF	TGTGCCAGCAGCTTGCAGGGTGAGACCCAGTACTTC
15	TRBV5-1	-	TRBJ1-4	TRBD1	CASSWNSGGGEKLFF	TGCGCCAGCAGCTGGAACTCAGGGGGCGGTGAAAAACTGTTTTTT
14	TRBV18	-	TRBJ1-2	-	CASSPGRSNYGYTF	TGTGCCAGCTCACCGGGTCGGTCTAACTATGGCTACACCTTC
16	TRBV6-5	-	TRBJ2-3	-	CASSYSWGAGTDTQYF	TGTGCCAGCAGTTACTCATGGGGGGCAGGCACAGATACGCAGTATTTT
13	TRBV5-1	once	TRBJ1-1	-	CASSRGVNTEAFF	TGCGCCAGCAGCCGGGGCGTGAACACTGAAGCTTTCTTT
14	TRBV13	once	TRBJ1-2	-	CASSLKVRGFGYTF	TGTGCCAGCAGCCTAAAGGTTCGTGGTTTCGGCTACACCTTC
17	TRBV13	-	TRBJ2-4	TRBD1	CASSFRGQREYKNIQYF	TGTGCCAGCAGCTTCCGGGGACAGCGTGAGTACAAAAACATTCAGTACTTC
12	TRBV19	-	TRBJ1-2	-	CASSPREYGYTF	TGTGCCAGTAGTCCACGAGAATATGGCTACACCTTC
13	TRBV5-5	-	TRBJ1-2	TRBD1	CASSIGTGGGYTF	TGTGCCAGCAGCATCGGGACAGGGGGTGGCTACACCTTC
18	TRBV4-2	-	TRBJ2-7	TRBD2	CASSPFGSGSVDNYEQYF	TGTGCCAGCAGCCCATTCGGAAGCGGGAGCGTCGATAACTACGAGCAGTACTTC
19	TRBV5-1	-	TRBJ1-1	TRBD1	CASSSRGGGTGAVNTEAFF	TGCGCCAGCAGCTCACGCGGAGGCGGGACAGGGGCCGTGAACACTGAAGCTTTCTTT
15	TRBV5-1	-	TRBJ1-1	-	CASSLTGTGGTEAFF	TGCGCCAGCAGCTTGACAGGGACTGGTGGGACTGAAGCTTTCTTT
16	TRBV5-1	-	TRBJ2-5	TRBD2	CASSLAAGGGHETQYF	TGCGCCAGCAGCTTGGCCGCGGGAGGGGGCCACGAGACCCAGTACTTC
16	TRBV11-3	-	TRBJ2-2	TRBD1	CASSLIGTGGTGELFF	TGTGCCAGCAGCTTGATCGGGACAGGGGGCACCGGGGAGCTGTTTTTT